These 15 T cell receptor beta chains were all obtained from the same sample, sequenced in a study of blood T cell repertoires in COVID-19. Using immunoSEQ multiplex PCR, the repertoire was profiled, and TCRdb retains in-frame clones only, with some absent. The table shows about 180,000 clones, with about 88% occurring only once. Sequenced: PBMCs or T cells enriched from blood (not recorded which). The receptors were gathered from a woman between 50 and 59 years old who had recovered from COVID-19.

CDR3 sequence reads: CASSIRLFSGLANTGELFF. CDR3 nucleotides: TGTGCCAGTAGTATTCGTTTATTTTCTGGACTGGCGAACACCGGGGAGCTGTTTTTT. This rearrangement joins TRBV19 to TRBJ2-2; a weak D match, TRBD2 (5 bases). The CDR3 covers 19 residues. Germline CDR1 and CDR2: LNHDA and SQIVND (reference sequence). V lost 3 bases, J lost 0 bases, and 20 bases lay in between.

V gene TRBV27 combines with J gene TRBJ2-1; tentative D call: TRBD1 (6 bases). The CDR3 extends over 14 amino acids. CDR1 MNHEY and CDR2 SMNVEV come from the germline V gene (reference sequence). V gave up 6 bases and J gave up 10 bases, with 19 bases separating them. CDR3 loop: CASSESGTPREQFF. CDR3 nucleotide sequence: TGTGCCAGCAGCGAATCCGGGACACCGCGAGAGCAGTTCTTC.

The chain is built from TRBV30 and TRBJ1-1; D is unclear. This CDR3 spans 11 amino acids. V lost 1 base, J lost 11 bases, and 11 bases lay in between. The germline gives CDR1 GTSNPN, CDR2 SVGIG (reference sequence). The CDR3 region has the DNA TGTGCCTGGAGTGCGTCCTCAGCGGCTTTCTTT. Its translation is CAWSASSAAFF.

V gene TRBV6-5 combines with J gene TRBJ2-1; TRBD2 matches at 10 bases. After removal of 6 bases from V and 7 bases from J, the junction contained 9 bases not matched to a gene. Germline V gene data show CDR1 as MNHEY and CDR2 as SVGAGI. There are 15 residues in the CDR3. This CDR3 reads CASSFSSGSGNEQFF. Written as DNA, the CDR3 is TGTGCCAGCAGCTTCTCTAGCGGGAGTGGGAATGAGCAGTTCTTC.

This rearrangement joins TRBV2 to TRBJ1-1, with a weak D call TRBD1 (5 bases). Trimming stripped 0 bases from V and 4 bases from J, with 9 bases between. The CDR3 sequence is 14 residues long. The germline gives CDR1 SNHLY, CDR2 FYNNEI. The CDR3 sequence: CASSEAAGGTEAFF. The CDR3 DNA is TGTGCCAGCAGTGAAGCAGCGGGGGGCACTGAAGCTTTCTTT. The full variable domain, with the rest looked up from reference TRBV2 and TRBJ1-1, is EPEVTQTPSHQVTQMGQEVILRCVPISNHLYFYWYRQILGQKVEFLVSFYNNEISEKSEIFDDQFSVERPDGSNFTLKIRSTKLEDSAMYFCASSEAAGGTEAFFGQGTRLTVV.

The chain uses TRBV10-1 and TRBJ2-2, with D perhaps TRBD2 (6 bases). The V and J ends lost 3 bases and 2 bases respectively, with 16 bases between them. CDR1 and CDR2 (germline): WNHNN, SYGVQD (reference sequence). CDR3 length: 17 residues. The CDR3 DNA reads TGCGCCAGCAGTGAACCACCGGGACTCGGAAACACCGGGGAGCTGTTTTTT. Translated, it gives CASSEPPGLGNTGELFF.

The chain joins TRBV6-4 to TRBJ2-7; 8 nucleotides align to TRBD1. This CDR3 has 14 residues. The trim removed 3 bases at V and 0 bases at J, leaving 1 base unmatched. Germline V gene data show CDR1 as MRHNA and CDR2 as SNTAGT. CDR3: CASSEDRGSYEQYF. DNA of the CDR3: TGTGCCAGCAGTGAAGACAGGGGCTCCTACGAGCAGTACTTC.

This chain uses TRBV5-8 with TRBJ1-3; no clear D. CDR3 size: 12 residues. Germline V gene lookup returns CDR1 SGHTS and CDR2 YDEGEE. Trimming removed 7 bases at V and 8 bases at J, with 13 bases between. CDR3 in DNA: TGTGCCAGCGGAGTCGCTTGGGACACCATATATTTT. Translated, it gives CASGVAWDTIYF.

V and J are TRBV27 and TRBJ1-2; no firm D call. The V and J ends lost 4 bases and 0 bases respectively, with 6 bases between them. In germline, CDR1 is MNHEY, CDR2 SMNVEV (reference sequence). The CDR3 runs 13 residues. Written as DNA, the CDR3 is TGTGCCAGCAGTTCGCGCGCTAACTATGGCTACACCTTC. Translating it yields CASSSRANYGYTF.

The gene calls are TRBV6-6 and TRBJ1-2, with TRBD1 identical over 11 bases. The J segment lost 0 bases and the V segment lost 5 bases, leaving 8 bases of the junction unmatched. Germline V gene sequence: CDR1 MNHNY, CDR2 SVGAGI (reference sequence). The CDR3 is 17 residues long. CDR3: CASSLRDRGKTNYGYTF. DNA for the CDR3: TGTGCCAGCAGTCTAAGGGACAGGGGGAAAACTAACTATGGCTACACCTTC.

About this clone: The junction does not match germline at one end; this may be a read error. The rearrangement joins TRBV7-7 to TRBJ2-1; 11 bases agree with TRBD1. Per the germline V gene, CDR1 is SSHAT and CDR2 is FNYEAQ (reference sequence). This CDR3 spans 15 amino acids. The CDR3 reads CASSFGTGGHNEQFF. CDR3 DNA: TGTGCTAGCAGCTTCGGGACAGGGGGACACAATGAGCAGTTCTTC.

This clone has a handful of counts. The rearrangement joins TRBV11-3 to TRBJ2-5, with D possibly being TRBD2 (5 bases). Germline V gene data show CDR1 as SGHNT and CDR2 as YENEEA. The CDR3 has 16 amino acids. V dropped 1 base and J dropped 5 bases, with 17 bases sitting between them. CDR3 coding DNA: TGTGCCAGCAGCTTAGCTCTTAGCGAACGCCGGGAGACCCAGTACTTC. As protein: CASSLALSERRETQYF.

V gene TRBV29-1 combines with J gene TRBJ2-7; the match to TRBD2 covers 9 bases. Per germline, CDR1 SQVTM and CDR2 ANQGSEA. V lost 4 bases, J lost 2 bases, and 15 bases stayed unmatched. The CDR3 consists of 17 residues. The CDR3 spells CSVGGGLAGFLPYEQYF. CDR3 DNA: TGCAGCGTTGGAGGGGGGCTAGCGGGATTCCTACCCTACGAGCAGTACTTC.

V is TRBV29-1 and J is TRBJ1-1; 8 bases are shared with TRBD1. This CDR3 spans 14 amino acids. Germline V CDR1 and CDR2: SQVTM, ANQGSEA. The V and J ends lost 6 bases and 1 base, in that order; junction bases with no gene match: 7. The CDR3 region has the DNA TGCAGCGTCGCCACGCAGGGGGCGAACACTGAAGCTTTCTTT. Translation gives CSVATQGANTEAFF.

This sequence joins TRBV2 and TRBJ1-1; 9 bases are shared with TRBD1. V lost 6 bases to trimming and J lost 4 bases; unmatched junction nucleotides: 3. Germline CDR1 SNHLY, CDR2 FYNNEI. This CDR3 is built from 13 residues. The CDR3, as DNA: TGTGCCAGCAGCCGGGACAGGGCCACTGAAGCTTTCTTT. Translated, it gives CASSRDRATEAFF. The whole variable domain, remainder taken from reference TRBV2 and TRBJ1-1, is EPEVTQTPSHQVTQMGQEVILRCVPISNHLYFYWYRQILGQKVEFLVSFYNNEISEKSEIFDDQFSVERPDGSNFTLKIRSTKLEDSAMYFCASSRDRATEAFFGQGTRLTVV.